This T cell receptor beta chain was profiled in a study of tumor-infiltrating lymphocytes in primary liver carcinoma. Germline CDR1 SGHAT, CDR2 FQNNGV. The CDR3 consists of 20 residues. Using a constant-region primer together with ProtoScript II reverse transcriptase, TCR beta cDNA was made from around 0.55 ug of total RNA. Researchers made the TCR beta libraries by running three nested multiplex PCR rounds with slightly modified ARM-PCR. TRBV1-TRBV30 forward and Cbeta reverse primers drove the first two approximately 10-cycle rounds. TCRdb processed the multiplex PCR reads anew with MiXCR; each CDR3 protein has one entry. Of about 59,000 distinct CDR3 sequences in the sample, 55% to 75% are singletons; the top ten hold around 57%. Co-extracted RNA and DNA came from approximately 20-30 mg of unsorted bulk tissue. At sampling, these chronic HBV carriers had received no treatment. Notes on this clonotype: Antigen: not known. One end of the junction varies from germline; a read error may be responsible.

General study results and limits: Between tumor regions, pairs overlapped more than tumor-adjacent and tumor-blood pairs did.

Sequences were obtained from liver tumor tissue from sampling region 2. Sample subset: tumor region T2, inferior pole. V usage is TRBV11-2 and J usage is TRBJ2-3, with TRBD2 identical over 9 bases. The clonotype originates from a man aged 35 to 55 with primary liver carcinoma and hepatitis B virus infection. The CDR3: CASSLVPGGDVAGDVNTQYF. Written as DNA, the CDR3 is TGTGCCAGCAGCTTAGTACCCGGGGGTGACGTAGCGGGAGATGTGAATACGCAGTACTTT.